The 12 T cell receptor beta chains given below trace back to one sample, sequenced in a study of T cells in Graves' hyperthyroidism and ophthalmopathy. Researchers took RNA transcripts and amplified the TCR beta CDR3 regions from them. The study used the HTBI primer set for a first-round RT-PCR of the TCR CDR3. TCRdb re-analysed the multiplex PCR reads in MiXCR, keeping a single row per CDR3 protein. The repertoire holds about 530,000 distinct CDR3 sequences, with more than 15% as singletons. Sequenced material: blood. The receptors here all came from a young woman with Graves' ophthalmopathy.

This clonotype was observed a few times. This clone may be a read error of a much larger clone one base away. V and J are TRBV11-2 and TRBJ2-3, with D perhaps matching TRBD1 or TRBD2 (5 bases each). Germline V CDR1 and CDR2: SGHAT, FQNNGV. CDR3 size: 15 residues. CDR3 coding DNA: TGTGCCAGCAGCTCACTCGCTAGCCCGACAGATAAGCAGTATTTT. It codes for CASSSLASPTDKQYF.

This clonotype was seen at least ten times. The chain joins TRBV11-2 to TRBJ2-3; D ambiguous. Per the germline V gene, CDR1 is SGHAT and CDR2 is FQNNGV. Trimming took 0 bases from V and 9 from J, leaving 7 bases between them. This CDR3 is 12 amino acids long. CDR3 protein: CASSLDVGTQYF. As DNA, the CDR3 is TGTGCCAGCAGCTTAGATGTCGGGACGCAGTATTTT.

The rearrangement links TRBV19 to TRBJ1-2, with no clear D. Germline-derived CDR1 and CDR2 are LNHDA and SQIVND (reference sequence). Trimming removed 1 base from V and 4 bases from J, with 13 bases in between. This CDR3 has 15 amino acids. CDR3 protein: CASSIVTQNTYGYTF. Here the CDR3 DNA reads TGTGCCAGTAGTATAGTGACACAGAATACCTATGGCTACACCTTC.

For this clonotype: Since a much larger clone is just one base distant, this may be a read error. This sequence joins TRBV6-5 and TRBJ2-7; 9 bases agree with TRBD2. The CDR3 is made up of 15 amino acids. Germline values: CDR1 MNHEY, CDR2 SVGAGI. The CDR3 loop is CASSYDSGSQYELYF. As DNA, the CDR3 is TGTGCCAGCAGTTACGATAGCGGGAGTCAGTACGAGCTGTACTTC.

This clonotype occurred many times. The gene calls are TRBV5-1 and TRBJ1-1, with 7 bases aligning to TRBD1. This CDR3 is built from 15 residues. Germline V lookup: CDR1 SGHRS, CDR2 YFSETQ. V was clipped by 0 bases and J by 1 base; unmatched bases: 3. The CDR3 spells CASSLDPGGNTEAFF. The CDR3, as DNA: TGCGCCAGCAGCTTGGATCCAGGGGGGAACACTGAAGCTTTCTTT.

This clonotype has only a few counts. This chain's CDR3 is CASSLRFFDSNQPQHF. DNA for the CDR3: TGTGCCAGCAGTTTAAGGTTCTTTGATAGCAATCAGCCCCAGCATTTT. The chain has TRBV28 and TRBJ1-5, with no clear D. CDR3 length: 16 residues. Trimming shortened V by 2 bases and J by 0 bases, and 11 bases separated the two germline ends. CDR1 and CDR2 (germline): MDHEN, SYDVKM.

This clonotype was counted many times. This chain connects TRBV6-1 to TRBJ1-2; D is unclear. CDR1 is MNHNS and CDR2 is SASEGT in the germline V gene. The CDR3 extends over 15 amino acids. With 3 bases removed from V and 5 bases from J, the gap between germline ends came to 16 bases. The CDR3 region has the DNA TGTGCCAGCAGTGACCTTGTGAACCTCGGATATGGCTACACCTTC. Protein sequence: CASSDLVNLGYGYTF.

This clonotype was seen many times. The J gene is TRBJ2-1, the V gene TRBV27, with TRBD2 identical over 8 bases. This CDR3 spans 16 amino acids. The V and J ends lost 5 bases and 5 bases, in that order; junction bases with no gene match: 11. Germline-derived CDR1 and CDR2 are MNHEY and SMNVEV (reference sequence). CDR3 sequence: CASSPSQAGVNNEQFF. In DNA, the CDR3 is TGTGCCAGCAGTCCATCCCAAGCGGGAGTGAACAATGAGCAGTTCTTC.

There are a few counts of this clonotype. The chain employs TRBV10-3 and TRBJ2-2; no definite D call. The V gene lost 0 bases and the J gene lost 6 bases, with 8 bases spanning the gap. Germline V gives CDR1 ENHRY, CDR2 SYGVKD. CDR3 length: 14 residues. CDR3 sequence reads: CAISESVGAGELFF. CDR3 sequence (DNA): TGTGCCATCAGTGAGTCCGTTGGGGCCGGGGAGCTGTTTTTT.

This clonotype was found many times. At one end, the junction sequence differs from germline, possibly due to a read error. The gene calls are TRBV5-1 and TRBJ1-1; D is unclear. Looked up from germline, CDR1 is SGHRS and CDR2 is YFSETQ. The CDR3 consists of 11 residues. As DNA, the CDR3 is TGTGCCAGCAGTTCAGGTGCTGAAGCTTTCTTT. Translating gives CASSSGAEAFF.

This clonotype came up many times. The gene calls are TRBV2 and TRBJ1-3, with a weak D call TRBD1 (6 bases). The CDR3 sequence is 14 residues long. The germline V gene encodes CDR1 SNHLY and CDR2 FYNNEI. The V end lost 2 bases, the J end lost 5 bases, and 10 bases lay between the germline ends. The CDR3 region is CASSELQGRNTIYF. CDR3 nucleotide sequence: TGTGCCAGCAGTGAACTCCAGGGGCGAAACACCATATATTTT.

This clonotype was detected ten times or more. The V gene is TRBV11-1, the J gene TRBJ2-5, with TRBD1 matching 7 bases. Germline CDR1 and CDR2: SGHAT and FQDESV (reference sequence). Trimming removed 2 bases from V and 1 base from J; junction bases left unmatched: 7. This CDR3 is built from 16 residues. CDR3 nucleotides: TGTGCCAGCAGCTTATTTCAGGGGGTCGGCCAAGAGACCCAGTACTTC. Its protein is CASSLFQGVGQETQYF.